This passage covers 6 T cell receptor beta chains from one sample sequenced in a study of response to subunit inactivated influenza vaccine. TCRdb called the RT-PCR reads again in MiXCR, with one record for every CDR3 protein. The sample yields about 480,000 distinct CDR3 sequences, around 9.9% seen once. Sample: PBMCs from blood, taken 35 to 45 days after vaccination. The receptors come from a man between 50 and 59 years old who received an inactivated influenza vaccine.

This clonotype has a count of ten or more. CDR3 bases: TGTGCCAGCAGCCTGGCGGCAGACAGGGGGCTCAGTGAGCAGTACTTC. It specifies CASSLAADRGLSEQYF. V usage is TRBV5-5 and J usage is TRBJ2-7; 10 positions agree with TRBD1. CDR1 is SGHKS, CDR2 YYEKEE, per germline (reference sequence). The CDR3 spans 16 residues. With 4 bases clipped from V and 7 bases from J, the junction kept 14 bases outside the gene matches.

As for this clonotype: The junction differs from germline at one of its ends, possibly a read error. The V and J genes are TRBV7-2 and TRBJ2-7; D possibly uses TRBD1 or TRBD2 (5 bases each). CDR3 length equals 12 residues. Per the germline V gene, CDR1 is SGHTA and CDR2 is FQGNSA. This CDR3 reads CASSLVGLGPDF. CDR3 in DNA: TGTGCCAGCAGCTTGGTGGGGTTGGGACCGGACTTC.

The CDR3 here is CASSLNAGTGFLGELFF. The CDR3 nucleotides read TGTGCCAGCAGTTTGAATGCCGGGACAGGGTTCCTCGGGGAGCTGTTTTTT. The chain uses TRBV12-3 or TRBV12-4 and TRBJ2-2; TRBD1 aligns across 9 bases. V was pared by 3 bases and J by 7 bases, with 12 bases of the junction left unmatched. The length of the CDR3 is 17 residues.

CDR3 sequence reads: CSVEIGGWSYNEQFF. The DNA of the CDR3 is TGCAGCGTTGAGATTGGAGGGTGGTCCTACAATGAGCAGTTCTTC. V is TRBV29-1 and J is TRBJ2-1; the D gene is possibly TRBD2 (6 bases). The CDR3 sequence is 15 residues long. V was pared by 3 bases and J by 1 base, with 13 bases between. Germline V gene sequence: CDR1 SQVTM, CDR2 ANQGSEA.

The table lists this clonotype with many counts. This rearrangement joins TRBV12-3 or TRBV12-4 to TRBJ1-6, with D unclear. The length of the CDR3 is 14 residues. Trimming removed 5 bases from V and 10 bases from J, with 15 bases in between. CDR3 DNA sequence: TGTGCCAGCAGTCCACCCGGACGGGCCTCACCCCTCCACTTT. This encodes CASSPPGRASPLHF.

In its sample, this clonotype was seen once. CDR3 bases: TGTGCCACCAGTGATCCCGGGACCACTGTGGCCAACGTCCTGACTTTC. This sequence encodes CATSDPGTTVANVLTF. The chain couples TRBV24-1 to TRBJ2-6, with D tentatively TRBD1 or TRBD2 (5 bases each). V gave up 3 bases and J gave up 6 bases, with 14 bases separating them. The CDR3 covers 16 residues. Germline-derived CDR1 and CDR2 are KGHDR and SFDVKD.